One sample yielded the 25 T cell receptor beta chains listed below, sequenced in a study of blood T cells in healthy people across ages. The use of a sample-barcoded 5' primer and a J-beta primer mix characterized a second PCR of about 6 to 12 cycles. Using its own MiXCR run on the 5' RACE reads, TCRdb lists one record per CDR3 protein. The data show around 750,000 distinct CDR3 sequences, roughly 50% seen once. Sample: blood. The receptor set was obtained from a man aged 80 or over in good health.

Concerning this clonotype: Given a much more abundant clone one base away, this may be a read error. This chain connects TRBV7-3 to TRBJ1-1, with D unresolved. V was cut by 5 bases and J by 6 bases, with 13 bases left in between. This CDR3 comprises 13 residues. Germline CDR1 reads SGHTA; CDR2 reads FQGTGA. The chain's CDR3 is CASSGSIRAEAFF. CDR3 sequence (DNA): TGTGCCAGCAGCGGAAGTATTCGGGCTGAAGCTTTCTTT.

The CDR3 protein is CASSIDRVWTEQYF. The CDR3 DNA is TGTGCCAGCAGCATCGACAGGGTTTGGACCGAGCAGTACTTC. The V call is TRBV7-2, the J call TRBJ2-7, with 7 bases lining up with TRBD1. Per the germline V gene, CDR1 is SGHTA and CDR2 is FQGNSA. The V segment lost 5 bases and the J segment 6 bases; nucleotides outside the gene matches: 10. This CDR3 comprises 14 residues.

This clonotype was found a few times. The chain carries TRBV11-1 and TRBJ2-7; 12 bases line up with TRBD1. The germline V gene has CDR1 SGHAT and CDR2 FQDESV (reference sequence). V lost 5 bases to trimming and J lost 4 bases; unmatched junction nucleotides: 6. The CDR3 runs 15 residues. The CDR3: CASSEGTGGAYEQYF. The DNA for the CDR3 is TGTGCCAGCAGCGAGGGGACAGGGGGCGCGTACGAGCAGTACTTC.

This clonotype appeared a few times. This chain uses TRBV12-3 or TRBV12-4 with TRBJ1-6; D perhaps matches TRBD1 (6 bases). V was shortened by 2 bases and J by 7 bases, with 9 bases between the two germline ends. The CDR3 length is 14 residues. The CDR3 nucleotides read TGTGCCAGCAGTTTAACAGGGAGGAATTCACCCCTCCACTTT. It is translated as CASSLTGRNSPLHF.

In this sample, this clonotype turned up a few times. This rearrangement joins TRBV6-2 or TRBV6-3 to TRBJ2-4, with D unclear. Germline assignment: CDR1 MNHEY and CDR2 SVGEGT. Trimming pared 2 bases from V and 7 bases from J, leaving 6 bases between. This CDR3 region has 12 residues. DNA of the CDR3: TGTGCCAGCAGTTACACTGGGAACATTCAGTACTTC. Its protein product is CASSYTGNIQYF.

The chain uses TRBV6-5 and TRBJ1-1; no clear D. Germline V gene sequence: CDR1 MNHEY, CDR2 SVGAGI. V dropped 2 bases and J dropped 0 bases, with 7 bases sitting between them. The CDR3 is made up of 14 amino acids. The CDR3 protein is CASSYAVVNTEAFF. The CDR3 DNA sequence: TGTGCCAGCAGTTACGCGGTAGTGAACACTGAAGCTTTCTTT.

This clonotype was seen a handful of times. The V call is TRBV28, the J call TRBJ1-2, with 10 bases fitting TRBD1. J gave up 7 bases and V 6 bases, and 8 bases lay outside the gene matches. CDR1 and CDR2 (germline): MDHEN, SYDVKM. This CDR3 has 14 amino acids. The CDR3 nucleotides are TGTGCCAGCAGATACCCGACAGGGGGCTCTGGCTACACCTTC. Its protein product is CASRYPTGGSGYTF.

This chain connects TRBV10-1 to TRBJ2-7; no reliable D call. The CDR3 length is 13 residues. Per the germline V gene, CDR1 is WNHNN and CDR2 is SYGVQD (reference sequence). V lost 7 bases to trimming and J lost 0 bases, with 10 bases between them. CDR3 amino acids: CASIKADSYEQYF. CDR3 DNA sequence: TGCGCCAGCATTAAGGCCGACTCCTACGAGCAGTACTTC.

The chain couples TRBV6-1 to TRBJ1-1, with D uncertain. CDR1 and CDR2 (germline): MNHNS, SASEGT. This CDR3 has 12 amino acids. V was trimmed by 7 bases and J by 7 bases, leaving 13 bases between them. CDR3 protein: CASIVRPDEAFF. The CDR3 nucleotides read TGTGCCAGCATCGTCCGGCCGGATGAAGCTTTCTTT.

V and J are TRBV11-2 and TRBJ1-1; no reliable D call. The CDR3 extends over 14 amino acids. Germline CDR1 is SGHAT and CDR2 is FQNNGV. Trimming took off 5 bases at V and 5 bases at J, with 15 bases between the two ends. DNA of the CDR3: TGTGCCAGCAGCCAGACCTGGAGTACAACTGAAGCTTTCTTT. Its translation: CASSQTWSTTEAFF.

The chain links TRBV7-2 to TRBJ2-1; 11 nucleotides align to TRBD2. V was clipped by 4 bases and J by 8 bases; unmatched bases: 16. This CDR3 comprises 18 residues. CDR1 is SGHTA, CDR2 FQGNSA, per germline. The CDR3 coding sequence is TGTGCCAGCAGCTGGGGCGGTCCTAGCGGGAGGCGGGTATATGAGCAGTTCTTC. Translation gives CASSWGGPSGRRVYEQFF.

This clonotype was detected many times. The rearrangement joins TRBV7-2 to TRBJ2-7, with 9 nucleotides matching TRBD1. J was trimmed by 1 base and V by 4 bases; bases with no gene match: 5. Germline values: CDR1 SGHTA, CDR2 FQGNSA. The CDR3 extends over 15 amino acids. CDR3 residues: CASSSAGTGSYEQYF. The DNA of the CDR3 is TGTGCCAGCAGCTCCGCCGGGACAGGGTCCTACGAGCAGTACTTC.

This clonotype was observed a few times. The CDR3 loop reads CASSPGISGANVLTF. The CDR3, as DNA: TGTGCCAGCAGCCCGGGAATCTCTGGGGCCAACGTCCTGACTTTC. The rearrangement links TRBV7-9 to TRBJ2-6; D perhaps matches TRBD2 (5 bases). In germline, CDR1 is SEHNR, CDR2 FQNEAQ (reference sequence). V dropped 5 bases and J dropped 0 bases, with 8 bases sitting between them. The CDR3 contains 15 residues.

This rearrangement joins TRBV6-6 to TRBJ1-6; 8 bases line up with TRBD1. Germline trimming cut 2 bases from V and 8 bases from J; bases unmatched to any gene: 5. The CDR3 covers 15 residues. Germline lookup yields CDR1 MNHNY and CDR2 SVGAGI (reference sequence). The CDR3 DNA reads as TGTGCCAGCAGTTACCCGGGACAGGCCCATTCACCCCTCCACTTT. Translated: CASSYPGQAHSPLHF.

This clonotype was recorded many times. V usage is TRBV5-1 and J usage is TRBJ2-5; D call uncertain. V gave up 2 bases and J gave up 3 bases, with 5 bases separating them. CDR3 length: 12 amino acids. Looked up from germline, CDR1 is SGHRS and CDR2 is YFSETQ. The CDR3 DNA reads TGCGCCAGCAGCTTCGAAGAAGAGACCCAGTACTTC. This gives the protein CASSFEEETQYF. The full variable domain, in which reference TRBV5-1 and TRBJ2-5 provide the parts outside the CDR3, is KAGVTQTPRYLIKTRGQQVTLSCSPISGHRSVSWYQQTPGQGLQFLFEYFSETQRNKGNFPGRFSGRQFSNSRSEMNVSTLELGDSALYLCASSFEEETQYFGPGTRLLVL.

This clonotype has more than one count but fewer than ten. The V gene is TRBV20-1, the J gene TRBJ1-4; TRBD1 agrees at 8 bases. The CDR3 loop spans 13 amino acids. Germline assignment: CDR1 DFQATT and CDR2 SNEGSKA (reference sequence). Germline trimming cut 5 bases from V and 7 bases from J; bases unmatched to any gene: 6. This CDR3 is CSARQGTGEKLFF. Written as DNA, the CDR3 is TGCAGTGCTCGACAGGGGACGGGTGAAAAACTGTTTTTT.

The CDR3 reads CASSRVGQTNQPQHF. The CDR3 nucleotides read TGTGCCAGCAGCCGGGTGGGGCAGACCAATCAGCCCCAGCATTTT. This sequence joins TRBV5-5 and TRBJ1-5; possibly TRBD1 for D (5 bases). Germline V gene lookup returns CDR1 SGHKS and CDR2 YYEKEE (reference sequence). There are 15 residues in the CDR3. Between the trimmed V and J ends, which lost 4 bases and 3 bases, there was a span of 14 bases.

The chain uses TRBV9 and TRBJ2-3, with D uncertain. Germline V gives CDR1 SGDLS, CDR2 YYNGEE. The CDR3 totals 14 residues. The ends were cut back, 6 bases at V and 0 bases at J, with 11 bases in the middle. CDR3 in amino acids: CASTVDLSTDTQYF. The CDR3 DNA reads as TGTGCCAGCACGGTAGATCTTAGCACAGATACGCAGTATTTT.

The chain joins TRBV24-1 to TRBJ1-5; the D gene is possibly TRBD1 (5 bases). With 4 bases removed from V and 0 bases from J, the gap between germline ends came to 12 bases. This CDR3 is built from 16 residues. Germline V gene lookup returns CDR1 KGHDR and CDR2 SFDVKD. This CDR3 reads CATSEPPQGSNQPQHF. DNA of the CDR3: TGTGCCACCAGTGAACCACCGCAGGGTAGCAATCAGCCCCAGCATTTT.

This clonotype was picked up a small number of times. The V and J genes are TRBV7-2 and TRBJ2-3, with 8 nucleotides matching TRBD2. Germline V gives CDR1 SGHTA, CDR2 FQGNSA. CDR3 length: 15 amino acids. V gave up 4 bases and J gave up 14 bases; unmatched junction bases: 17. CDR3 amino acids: CASSSPGLGSRYAYF. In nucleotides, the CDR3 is TGTGCCAGCAGCTCACCGGGACTAGGCAGCAGATACGCGTATTTT.

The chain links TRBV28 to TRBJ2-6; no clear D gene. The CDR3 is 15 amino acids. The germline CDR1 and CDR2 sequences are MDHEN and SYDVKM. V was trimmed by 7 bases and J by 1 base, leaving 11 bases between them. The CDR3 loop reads CASTQARSGANVLTF. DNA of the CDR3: TGTGCCAGCACCCAGGCTAGATCTGGGGCCAACGTCCTGACTTTC.

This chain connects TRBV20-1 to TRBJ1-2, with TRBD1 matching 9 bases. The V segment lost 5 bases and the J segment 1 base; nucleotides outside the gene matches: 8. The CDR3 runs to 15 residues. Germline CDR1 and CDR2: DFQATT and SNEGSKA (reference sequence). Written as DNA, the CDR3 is TGCAGTGCTCTCCGGGACAGGGCCTATAACTATGGCTACACCTTC. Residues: CSALRDRAYNYGYTF.

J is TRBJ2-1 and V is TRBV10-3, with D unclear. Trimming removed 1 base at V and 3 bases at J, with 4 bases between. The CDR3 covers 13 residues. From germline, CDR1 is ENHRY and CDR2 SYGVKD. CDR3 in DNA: TGTGCCATCAGTGAGTACAGCTACAATGAGCAGTTCTTC. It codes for CAISEYSYNEQFF.

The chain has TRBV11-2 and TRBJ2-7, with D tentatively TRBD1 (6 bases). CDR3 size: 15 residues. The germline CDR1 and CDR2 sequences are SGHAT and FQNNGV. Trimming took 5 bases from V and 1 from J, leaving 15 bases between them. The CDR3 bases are TGTGCCAGCAGCCAACAGGGACCCCAGTCCTACGAGCAGTACTTC. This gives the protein CASSQQGPQSYEQYF. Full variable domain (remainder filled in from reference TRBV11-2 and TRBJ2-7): EAGVAQSPRYKIIEKRQSVAFWCNPISGHATLYWYQQILGQGPKLLIQFQNNGVVDDSQLPKDRFSAERLKGVDSTLKIQPAKLEDSAVYLCASSQQGPQSYEQYFGPGTRLTVT.

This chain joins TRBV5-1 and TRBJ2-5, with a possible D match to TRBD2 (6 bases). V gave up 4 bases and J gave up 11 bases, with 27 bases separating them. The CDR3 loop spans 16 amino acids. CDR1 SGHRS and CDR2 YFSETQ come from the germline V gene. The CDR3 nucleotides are TGCGCCAGCAGCCCAAAGGGGCCGGGAGTGGGCAATGAGCAGTACTTC. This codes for CASSPKGPGVGNEQYF.